The 6 T cell receptor beta chains in this list originate from one sample, sequenced in a study of cytomegalovirus exposure and HLA in healthy donors. A multiplex PCR was run with 60 Vbeta primers and 13 Jbeta primers. Profiled with immunoSEQ multiplex PCR; TCRdb holds only in-frame clones, not every one. The sample contains 150,000 to 200,000 clones, more than 60% of which appear only once. Source material: PBMCs. All receptors derive from a woman under 40 in good health and CMV-seronegative.

The J gene is TRBJ1-6, the V gene TRBV5-1; the match to TRBD1 covers 8 bases. This CDR3 is built from 16 residues. Unmatched junction bases numbered 8, after V lost 1 base and J lost 8 bases. The germline V gene has CDR1 SGHRS and CDR2 YFSETQ. The CDR3 loop reads CASSLLSTGADSPLHF. The DNA for the CDR3 is TGCGCCAGCAGCTTGTTATCGACAGGGGCTGATTCACCCCTCCACTTT.

The CDR3 bases are TGTGCCAGCAGTGAAGTACTAGGCTCCTACAATGAGCAGTTCTTC. Translated: CASSEVLGSYNEQFF. This chain uses TRBV6-1 with TRBJ2-1; TRBD2 might be the D (5 bases). Trimming cost V 1 base and J 0 bases, with 7 bases left between them. Germline V gene lookup returns CDR1 MNHNS and CDR2 SASEGT. The CDR3 is 15 residues long.

The chain couples TRBV4-2 to TRBJ1-2; unclear D gene. Germline CDR1 LGHNA, CDR2 YNFKEQ. The CDR3 is made up of 14 amino acids. Trimming took 0 bases from V and 2 from J, leaving 7 bases between them. CDR3 loop: CASSQDTGNYGYTF. For the CDR3, the DNA is TGTGCCAGCAGCCAAGATACGGGAAACTATGGCTACACCTTC.

This chain links TRBV6-5 with TRBJ1-2; 7 bases match TRBD1. The CDR3 is 14 amino acids. Per the germline V gene, CDR1 is MNHEY and CDR2 is SVGAGI. Trimming took 2 bases from V and 6 from J; bases not matched to a gene: 6. The CDR3 is CASSYVSGTDGYTF. For the CDR3, the DNA is TGTGCCAGCAGTTACGTTTCCGGGACAGATGGCTACACCTTC.

The chain uses TRBV5-1 and TRBJ1-3, with D perhaps TRBD1 (5 bases). V lost 3 bases and J lost 4, with 8 bases in between. The length of the CDR3 is 13 residues. The germline V gene has CDR1 SGHRS and CDR2 YFSETQ. CDR3 region: CASSSTAGNTIYF. Here the CDR3 DNA reads TGCGCCAGCAGCTCGACAGCCGGAAACACCATATATTTT. The whole variable domain, filled in from reference TRBV5-1 and TRBJ1-3, reads KAGVTQTPRYLIKTRGQQVTLSCSPISGHRSVSWYQQTPGQGLQFLFEYFSETQRNKGNFPGRFSGRQFSNSRSEMNVSTLELGDSALYLCASSSTAGNTIYFGEGSWLTVV.

The chain couples TRBV25-1 to TRBJ2-2, with 9 bases identical to TRBD1. Germline lookup yields CDR1 MGHDK and CDR2 SYGVNS. With 3 bases clipped from V and 7 bases from J, the junction kept 9 bases outside the gene matches. This CDR3 is built from 16 residues. CDR3 nucleotide sequence: TGTGCCAGCAGTGACCCGGGACAGGGTGGTTTCGGGGAGCTGTTTTTT. Protein: CASSDPGQGGFGELFF.